The 8 T cell receptor beta chains listed next were all sequenced from one sample in a study of cytomegalovirus exposure and HLA in healthy donors. This table comes from immunoSEQ multiplex PCR, and its TCRdb copy is limited to in-frame clones, with some not included. This sample has roughly 80,000 clones; approximately 91% occur once, and the top ten carry 2% to 2.5%. The sample was PBMCs. Every receptor here comes from a man between 25 and 39 years old in good health and CMV-seronegative.

The chain carries TRBV7-9 and TRBJ2-7, with a possible D match to TRBD2 (7 bases). Germline-derived CDR1 and CDR2 are SEHNR and FQNEAQ (reference sequence). V gave up 2 bases and J gave up 1 base, with 12 bases separating them. The CDR3 runs 15 residues. The CDR3 nucleotides read TGTGCCAGCAGCTTATTGCGGGGGCCATCCTACGAGCAGTACTTC. Protein product: CASSLLRGPSYEQYF.

This clone has only a few counts. The chain links TRBV7-2 to TRBJ1-5; weak D call: TRBD1 (6 bases). V shed 1 base and J shed 4 bases, with 14 bases lying between them. The CDR3 extends over 16 amino acids. Germline V lookup: CDR1 SGHTA, CDR2 FQGNSA. CDR3 bases: TGTGCCAGCAGCTTAGTTGCAGGGGCAGGGAATCAGCCCCAGCATTTT. Amino acids: CASSLVAGAGNQPQHF.

The V call is TRBV5-4, the J call TRBJ1-6; D unresolved. Germline loops: CDR1 SGHNT, CDR2 YYREEE (reference sequence). Deletions cut 3 bases from V and 1 base from J, with 11 bases between. This CDR3 contains 16 residues. Here the CDR3 DNA reads TGTGCCAGCAGCTCTCCAGATGATTCCTATAATTCACCCCTCCACTTT. Protein sequence: CASSSPDDSYNSPLHF.

This sequence joins TRBV19 and TRBJ2-3, with a tentative D call TRBD2 (5 bases). The CDR3 runs to 12 residues. Germline-derived CDR1 and CDR2 are LNHDA and SQIVND (reference sequence). Trimming removed 3 bases from V and 6 bases from J, with 7 bases in between. The CDR3 sequence: CASSMAGDTQYF. In nucleotides, the CDR3 is TGTGCCAGTAGTATGGCGGGCGATACGCAGTATTTT.

V usage is TRBV5-4 and J usage is TRBJ2-5; D is undetermined. Germline lookup yields CDR1 SGHNT and CDR2 YYREEE (reference sequence). The CDR3 length is 14 residues. Trimming stripped 3 bases from V and 2 bases from J, with 11 bases between. CDR3 loop: CASSSSTVQETQYF. The CDR3 coding sequence is TGTGCCAGCAGCTCGTCAACAGTTCAAGAGACCCAGTACTTC.

This chain connects TRBV6-5 to TRBJ2-1; the D gene is possibly TRBD2 (5 bases). CDR1 and CDR2 from the germline V gene are MNHEY and SVGAGI. This CDR3 has 15 amino acids. Trimming left V 7 bases short and J 7 bases short, with 20 bases between. CDR3 in amino acids: CASTKGSKRGNEQFF. The CDR3, as DNA: TGTGCCAGCACCAAAGGATCTAAGCGAGGGAATGAGCAGTTCTTC.

The chain links TRBV21-1 to TRBJ2-5; the D call of TRBD2 is as the table states it, not checked on the DNA. TRBV21-1 is a pseudogene segment. CDR3 length: 17 residues. The CDR3 DNA follows: TGTGCCAGCAGCAAAGGTGATGCGGGGGGGATCAAAGAGACCCAGTACTTC. Its protein product is CASSKGDAGGIKETQYF.

The chain recombines TRBV30 with TRBJ2-1, with D possibly TRBD2 on 7 matching bases. The CDR3 totals 14 residues. The V gene lost 2 bases and the J gene lost 3 bases, with 11 bases spanning the gap. Germline-derived CDR1 and CDR2 are GTSNPN and SVGIG (reference sequence). This CDR3 reads CAWSRGGDYNEQFF. Here the CDR3 DNA reads TGTGCCTGGAGTAGAGGGGGGGACTACAATGAGCAGTTCTTC.